This T cell receptor beta chain was profiled in a study of T-cell memory formation after mild COVID-19. Overall study: Across donors, TCR clusters were largely donor specific. Broader study findings: In second-wave clones peaking day 37, SARS-CoV-2 specificity remained unconfirmed.

Employing constant-segment primers, 5'RACE generated TCR alpha and TCR beta cDNA libraries bearing sample barcodes and UMIs. MiXCR was run by TCRdb on the 5' RACE reads, yielding one entry per CDR3 protein. The repertoire includes about 140,000 distinct CDR3 sequences, over 15% of them detected once, and 2% to 2.5% sits in the top ten. In the case of this clonotype: Its antigen remains unidentified.

Germline assignment: CDR1 DFQATT and CDR2 SNEGSKA (reference sequence). The CDR3 runs 15 residues. Trimming removed 4 bases from V and 6 bases from J; junction bases left unmatched: 9. This rearrangement joins TRBV20-1 to TRBJ2-7; 13 bases match TRBD2. Sequencing was carried out using PBMCs or a T cell subset sorted from them (not recorded which). The receptor was isolated from an adult woman who had mild COVID-19 (a few samples of this study predate the infection). Cell type and time point are not known. The CDR3 DNA follows: TGCAGTGCTACTACTAGCGGGAGGGTGGACGGCGAGCAGTACTTC. Protein sequence: CSATTSGRVDGEQYF.